The TCR beta chain described here comes from a study of beta chain features in type 1 diabetes. Study summary: Patients did not differ from healthy donors in age, gender or cell yield. Study conclusions and caveats: Among patients with Type 1 diabetes, TCRB CDR3s were moderately but significantly shorter in every one of the four CD4+ subsets. More deletions and fewer insertions at VDJ junctions were found in patients with type 1 diabetes.

All of the isolated RNA was reverse transcribed, so expressed TCRB transcripts were sequenced. Generated by immunoSEQ multiplex PCR, the TCRdb table keeps only in-frame clones and is missing some. The top ten hold 6.7% of the sample, which has around 320,000 clones, 12% to 15% seen once. CDR1 is GTSNPN, CDR2 SVGIG, per germline (reference sequence). V lost 0 bases, J lost 5 bases, and 11 bases lay in between. The CDR3 is 14 residues long. Stem cell-like memory, regulatory, central memory and naive CD4+ cells were sorted via CD45RO/CCR7/CD25/CD127/CD95/CD27. As for this clone: What it recognizes is unknown.

The sequencing sample was made of central memory CD4+ T cells from blood. The sequence was collected from a man younger than 45 in good health. V gene TRBV30 combines with J gene TRBJ1-5; D unclear. The CDR3 DNA reads TGTGCCTGGAGTGTAGGTGGAGGGTATCAGCCCCAGCATTTT. Amino acids: CAWSVGGGYQPQHF. Using reference TRBV30 and TRBJ1-5 for the parts outside the CDR3, the full variable domain is SQTIHQWPATLVQPVGSPLSLECTVEGTSNPNLYWYRQAAGRGLQLLFYSVGIGQISSEVPQNLSASRPQDRQFILSSKKLLLSDSGFYLCAWSVGGGYQPQHFGDGTRLSIL.